This passage covers 11 T cell receptor beta chains from one sample sequenced in a study of blood T cell repertoires in COVID-19. Clones were sequenced by immunoSEQ multiplex PCR, and TCRdb holds only the in-frame ones, with some missing. Here the sample spans fewer than 150,000 clones, about 90% being singletons. The sequenced material came from peripheral blood. Receptors originate from a woman aged 50 to 65 with active or convalescent COVID-19.

This clone was counted a single time. V and J are TRBV4-3 and TRBJ1-2; TRBD1 aligns across 8 bases. V gave up 4 bases and J gave up 0 bases; unmatched junction bases: 1. The CDR3 has 14 residues. Germline assignment: CDR1 LGHNA and CDR2 YSLEER. As DNA, the CDR3 is TGCGCCAGCAGCCCGGGACAGGCTAACTATGGCTACACCTTC. Protein product: CASSPGQANYGYTF.

The genes are TRBV19 and TRBJ2-7, with 8 positions matching TRBD2. Germline V gene data show CDR1 as LNHDA and CDR2 as SQIVND (reference sequence). The CDR3 extends over 14 amino acids. V lost 1 base and J lost 7; bases outside the gene matches: 6. CDR3 loop: CASSIGAGAREQYF. In DNA form, the CDR3 reads TGTGCCAGTAGTATAGGAGCGGGAGCAAGGGAGCAGTACTTC.

This sequence joins TRBV2 and TRBJ2-3; 8 bases agree with TRBD2. This CDR3 has 14 amino acids. Germline loops: CDR1 SNHLY, CDR2 FYNNEI. Trimming removed 1 base from V and 6 bases from J; junction bases left unmatched: 3. In DNA, the CDR3 is TGTGCCAGCAGTGAAGACGGGAGGGAGGATACGCAGTATTTT. Translated, it gives CASSEDGREDTQYF.

The chain joins TRBV11-2 to TRBJ1-6; no clear D. Germline V gene sequence: CDR1 SGHAT, CDR2 FQNNGV. The CDR3 sequence is 16 residues long. V was cut by 6 bases and J by 0 bases, with 12 bases left in between. CDR3 sequence (DNA): TGTGCCAGCAGAGATGGAGGCGCCTCCTATAATTCACCCCTCCACTTT. Translated: CASRDGGASYNSPLHF.

This chain joins TRBV2 and TRBJ2-5, with D maybe TRBD1 (5 bases). Germline values: CDR1 SNHLY, CDR2 FYNNEI. Trimming cost V 6 bases and J 4 bases, with 12 bases left between them. The length of the CDR3 is 13 residues. CDR3 in DNA: TGTGCCAGCAGCTTCGGACACCCAGAGACCCAGTACTTC. This gives the protein CASSFGHPETQYF.

The V call is TRBV4-1, the J call TRBJ1-3, with 10 bases lining up with TRBD1. The CDR3 contains 17 residues. V gave up 0 bases and J gave up 0 bases; unmatched junction bases: 2. The germline V gene encodes CDR1 MGHRA and CDR2 YSYEKL. For the CDR3, the DNA is TGCGCCAGCAGCCAAGATCGGACAGGGGGCTCTGGAAACACCATATATTTT. This sequence encodes CASSQDRTGGSGNTIYF.

The genes are TRBV5-1 and TRBJ2-7; weak D call: TRBD2 (6 bases). CDR3 length: 14 residues. V was shortened by 3 bases and J by 3 bases, with 13 bases between the two germline ends. Germline lookup yields CDR1 SGHRS and CDR2 YFSETQ. Here the CDR3 DNA reads TGCGCCAGCAGCTCGACGGGACTCCACTACGAGCAGTACTTC. It yields the protein CASSSTGLHYEQYF. Using reference TRBV5-1 and TRBJ2-7 for the parts outside the CDR3, the full variable domain is KAGVTQTPRYLIKTRGQQVTLSCSPISGHRSVSWYQQTPGQGLQFLFEYFSETQRNKGNFPGRFSGRQFSNSRSEMNVSTLELGDSALYLCASSSTGLHYEQYFGPGTRLTVT.

The chain has TRBV20-1 and TRBJ2-7; D gene uncertain. Per the germline V gene, CDR1 is DFQATT and CDR2 is SNEGSKA (reference sequence). V lost 4 bases, J lost 3 bases, and 7 bases lay in between. The CDR3 runs to 11 residues. For the CDR3, the DNA is TGCAGTGCTACTAGTAACTACGAGCAGTACTTC. Translated: CSATSNYEQYF.

The sample holds one count of this clone. The chain combines TRBV28 with TRBJ1-1, with 7 bases lining up with TRBD1. Germline assignment: CDR1 MDHEN and CDR2 SYDVKM. CDR3 size: 16 residues. V dropped 5 bases and J dropped 0; count of bases not matched to a gene: 9. This chain's CDR3 is CASSPRTGAMNTEAFF. In DNA form, the CDR3 reads TGTGCCAGCAGTCCTAGAACAGGGGCGATGAACACTGAAGCTTTCTTT.

The chain recombines TRBV12-3 or TRBV12-4 with TRBJ1-2; the match to TRBD1 covers 8 bases. V trimming: 4 bases; J trimming: 6 bases; junction bases outside the gene matches: 4. CDR3 length equals 13 residues. CDR3 residues: CASSSQGVDGYTF. The CDR3 DNA sequence: TGTGCCAGCAGTTCACAGGGGGTAGATGGCTACACCTTC.

This chain links TRBV6-5 with TRBJ2-1, with D perhaps matching TRBD2 (6 bases). CDR1 MNHEY and CDR2 SVGAGI come from the germline V gene. Trimming stripped 4 bases from V and 4 bases from J, with 17 bases between. This CDR3 spans 16 amino acids. The CDR3 DNA is TGTGCCAGCAGTTTCCGGACGGGAGCCAGTTACAATGAGCAGTTCTTC. This gives the protein CASSFRTGASYNEQFF.